The 2 T cell receptor beta chains given below trace back to one sample, sequenced in a study of cytomegalovirus exposure and HLA in healthy donors. This PCR relied on a set of 60 Vbeta primers and 13 Jbeta primers. Some clones are missing from TCRdb's copy, which holds only in-frame ones; the method was immunoSEQ multiplex PCR. This sample has approximately 98,000 clones, with 74% found just once. The sample comprised PBMCs. Receptor source: a male donor in good health and CMV-seronegative.

Here the CDR3 DNA reads TGTGCCACCAGGCTTAGCGGGAGTATTACAGATACGCAGTATTTT. This gives the protein CATRLSGSITDTQYF. The chain links TRBV15 to TRBJ2-3, with TRBD2 identical over 9 bases. V shed 6 bases and J 3 bases; nucleotides not matched to a gene: 7. The germline V gene encodes CDR1 LNHNV and CDR2 YYDKDF (reference sequence). The CDR3 consists of 15 residues.

Comments on this clone: At the DNA level, this CDR3 is encoded by other sequences in the same sample as well. V usage is TRBV4-1 and J usage is TRBJ2-3; 11 bases are a match to TRBD2. The CDR3 spans 17 residues. Trimming removed 4 bases from V and 6 bases from J; junction bases left unmatched: 12. In germline, CDR1 is MGHRA, CDR2 YSYEKL. CDR3 sequence reads: CASSPLPLAGAGDTQYF. The CDR3 nucleotides are TGCGCCAGCAGCCCGTTACCACTAGCGGGAGCGGGTGATACGCAGTATTTT.